One sample yielded the 14 T cell receptor beta chains listed below, sequenced in a study of tumor and adjacent non-tumor tissue in lung cancer. RNA was extracted from bulk tissue without any cell sorting. A modified ARM-PCR protocol with three rounds of nested PCR amplified TCRbeta. TCRdb ran MiXCR on the multiplex PCR reads and lists one entry per CDR3 protein. The table shows around 86,000 distinct CDR3 sequences, with approximately 72% occurring only once. The sample comprised lung tumor tissue. Receptor source: a woman aged 40 to 55 with non-small cell lung cancer.

This rearrangement joins TRBV24-1 to TRBJ2-3; D remains ambiguous. Germline V gene sequence: CDR1 KGHDR, CDR2 SFDVKD. V was cut by 2 bases and J by 15 bases, with 17 bases left in between. This CDR3 comprises 13 residues. DNA of the CDR3: TGTGCCACCAGTGATTCCACGGCAGATACACAATATTTT. Translated, it gives CATSDSTADTQYF.

Of note for this clonotype: A read error may account for a junction end that differs from germline. The chain joins TRBV29-1 to TRBJ1-1; 12 bases fit TRBD1. Germline V lookup: CDR1 SQVTM, CDR2 ANQGSEA. This CDR3 has 15 residues. CDR3 in amino acids: CRVGDRGRGNTEAFF. The CDR3 region has the DNA TGCAGGGTTGGGGACAGGGGGCGTGGAAACACTGAAGCTTTCTTT. The complete variable domain, with remaining parts taken from reference TRBV29-1 and TRBJ1-1, reads SAVISQKPSRDICQRGTSLTIQCQVDSQVTMMFWYRQQPGQSLTLIATANQGSEATYESGFVIDKFPISRPNLTFSTLTVSNMSPEDSSIYLCRVGDRGRGNTEAFFGQGTRLTVV.

As concerns this clonotype: Lacking the conserved final phenylalanine or tryptophan, this CDR3 likely reflects a read error. The chain joins TRBV10-2 to TRBJ2-1; D unresolved. Between the trimmed V and J ends, which lost 4 bases and 12 bases, there was a span of 16 bases. Germline assignment: CDR1 WSHSY and CDR2 SAAADI. The CDR3 spans 13 residues. CDR3: CASSVTENGVQFI. The CDR3 DNA sequence: TGCGCCAGCAGTGTGACTGAAAATGGGGTGCAGTTCATC.

As regards this clonotype: Germline and junction disagree at one end, which may indicate a read error. The rearrangement links TRBV10-1 to TRBJ2-1, with D perhaps TRBD1 (5 bases). Looked up from germline, CDR1 is WNHNN and CDR2 is SYGVQD (reference sequence). The CDR3 consists of 14 residues. CDR3 in DNA: TGCACCAGCAGTGATTCCGCAGGGCGTAGTGAGCAGTTCTTC. Translating gives CTSSDSAGRSEQFF.

With regard to this clonotype: The CDR3 end shows no conserved phenylalanine or tryptophan, and so a read error is likely. This chain links TRBV29-1 with TRBJ1-3, with a possible D match to TRBD1 (5 bases). The germline CDR1 and CDR2 sequences are SQVTM and ANQGSEA. Trimming left V 1 base short and J 5 bases short, with 15 bases between. The CDR3 is 15 amino acids. The chain's CDR3 is CSVEVGLGKRNTIYY. DNA of the CDR3: TGCAGCGTTGAAGTGGGGCTGGGTAAACGAAACACCATATATTAT.

Comments on this clonotype: At one end, the junction sequence differs from germline, possibly due to a read error. The V and J genes are TRBV11-2 and TRBJ2-1; 7 nucleotides line up with TRBD2. There are 14 residues in the CDR3. Germline V gene lookup returns CDR1 SGHAT and CDR2 FQNNGV. The CDR3 here is CASSLETSYNVQSF. In DNA, the CDR3 is TGTGCCAGCAGCTTAGAGACTAGCTACAATGTGCAGTCCTTC.

There are many counts of this clonotype. V and J are TRBV29-1 and TRBJ2-1; 13 positions agree with TRBD2. V dropped 4 bases and J dropped 9; count of bases not matched to a gene: 9. Per germline, CDR1 SQVTM and CDR2 ANQGSEA. This CDR3 contains 15 residues. Here the CDR3 reads CSVGLAGGPRGEQFF. The CDR3 nucleotides are TGCAGCGTTGGACTAGCGGGGGGCCCCCGAGGTGAGCAGTTCTTC.

This clonotype was observed a handful of times. Since a much larger clone is just one base distant, this may be a read error. The CDR3 nucleotides are TGTGCCACCAGTAGTGGGACTAGGGGCTACGAGGAGTACTTC. It encodes CATSSGTRGYEEYF. The V gene is TRBV24-1, the J gene TRBJ2-7; 8 bases agree with TRBD2. In germline, CDR1 is KGHDR, CDR2 SFDVKD. This CDR3 is built from 14 residues.

Regarding this clonotype: A much larger clone differs from this one at a single base, so this may be a read error. The chain links TRBV13 to TRBJ2-7; D might be TRBD2 (7 bases). Germline assignment: CDR1 PRHDT and CDR2 FYEKMQ (reference sequence). The CDR3 runs to 14 residues. This CDR3 is CVSSFWGGPREQYF. CDR3 nucleotides: TGTGTCAGCAGCTTTTGGGGGGGGCCCCGCGAGCAGTACTTC.

The sample holds a few counts of this clonotype. The junction departs from germline at one end; a sequencing error may be responsible. The chain carries TRBV14 and TRBJ2-3; D unclear. Germline assignment: CDR1 SGHDN and CDR2 FVKESK. The CDR3 covers 13 residues. CDR3 bases: TGTGCCAGCAGCCAAGGCCTTATAGATACGCAGTATTTC. Its protein is CASSQGLIDTQYF.

This clonotype showed up many times. This rearrangement joins TRBV7-9 to TRBJ2-3; 8 bases align to TRBD2. The V segment lost 4 bases and the J segment 6 bases; nucleotides outside the gene matches: 12. This CDR3 region has 16 residues. Germline-derived CDR1 and CDR2 are SEHNR and FQNEAQ (reference sequence). The CDR3 loop reads CASSSPGGGKLDTQYF. As DNA, the CDR3 is TGTGCCAGCAGCTCCCCTGGCGGGGGGAAGTTGGATACGCAGTATTTT.

This clonotype is a singleton in its sample. Without the conserved terminal phenylalanine or tryptophan, this CDR3 likely stems from a read error. This rearrangement joins TRBV12-3 or TRBV12-4 to TRBJ2-4; possibly TRBD1 for D (7 bases). The CDR3 runs to 16 residues. Trimming cost V 4 bases and J 4 bases, with 17 bases left between them. The CDR3 bases are TGTGCCAGCAGTTGGGGCCTACAGGGGACTAAAAACATTCAGTACATC. It yields the protein CASSWGLQGTKNIQYI.

On this clonotype itself: The junction and the germline gene differ at one end; a read error may be behind it. The chain employs TRBV11-3 and TRBJ2-3; D might be TRBD1 or TRBD2, each matching 5 bases. Germline CDR1 and CDR2: SGHNT and YENEEA. This CDR3 comprises 12 residues. The CDR3 spells CSSSPTLGEQYF. The CDR3 DNA follows: TGTTCCAGCAGCCCTACACTGGGGGAACAGTATTTT.

To note about this clonotype: Germline and junction disagree at one end, which may indicate a read error. For the CDR3, the DNA is TGCGTCAGCAGCCAAGATCGCGCTAGCGGGATATCAGATACGCAGTATTTT. Protein product: CVSSQDRASGISDTQYF. This chain links TRBV4-1 with TRBJ2-3; TRBD2 aligns across 9 bases. From germline, CDR1 is MGHRA and CDR2 YSYEKL. The CDR3 loop spans 17 amino acids.